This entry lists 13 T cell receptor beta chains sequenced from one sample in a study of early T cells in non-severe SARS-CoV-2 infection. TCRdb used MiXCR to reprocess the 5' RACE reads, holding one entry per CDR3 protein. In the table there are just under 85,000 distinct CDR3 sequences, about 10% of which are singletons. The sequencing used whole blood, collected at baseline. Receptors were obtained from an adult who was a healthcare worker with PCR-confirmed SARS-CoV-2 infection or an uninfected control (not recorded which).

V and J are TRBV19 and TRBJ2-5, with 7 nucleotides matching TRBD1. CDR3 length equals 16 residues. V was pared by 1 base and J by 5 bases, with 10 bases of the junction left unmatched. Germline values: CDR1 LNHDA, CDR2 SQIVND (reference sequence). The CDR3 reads CASSIVRQGSTETQYF. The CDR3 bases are TGTGCCAGTAGTATAGTCCGACAGGGATCAACGGAGACCCAGTACTTC.

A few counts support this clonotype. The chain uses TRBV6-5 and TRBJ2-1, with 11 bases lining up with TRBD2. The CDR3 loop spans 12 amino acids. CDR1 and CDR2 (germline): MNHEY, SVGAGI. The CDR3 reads CASGRADNEQFF. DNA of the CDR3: TGTGCTAGCGGGAGGGCCGACAATGAGCAGTTCTTC.

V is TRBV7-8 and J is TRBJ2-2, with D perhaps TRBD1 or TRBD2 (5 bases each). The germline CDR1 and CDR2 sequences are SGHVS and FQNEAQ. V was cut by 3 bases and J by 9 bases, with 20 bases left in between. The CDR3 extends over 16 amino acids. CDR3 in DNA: TGTGCCAGCAGCTTGTACGGGGCCAACACCGGTAGGGAGCTGTTTTTT. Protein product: CASSLYGANTGRELFF.

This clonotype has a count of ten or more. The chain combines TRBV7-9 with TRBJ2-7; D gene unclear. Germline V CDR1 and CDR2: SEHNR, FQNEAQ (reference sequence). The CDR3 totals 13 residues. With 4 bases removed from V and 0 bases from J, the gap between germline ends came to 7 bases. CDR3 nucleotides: TGTGCCAGCAGCTCCCGTTCCTCCTACGAGCAGTACTTC. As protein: CASSSRSSYEQYF.

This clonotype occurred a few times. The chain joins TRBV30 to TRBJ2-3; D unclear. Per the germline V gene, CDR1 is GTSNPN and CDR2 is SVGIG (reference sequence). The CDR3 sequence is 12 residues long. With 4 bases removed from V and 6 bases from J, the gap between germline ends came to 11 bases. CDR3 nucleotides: TGTGCCTGGACGCAAATTCGCGATACGCAGTATTTT. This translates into CAWTQIRDTQYF.

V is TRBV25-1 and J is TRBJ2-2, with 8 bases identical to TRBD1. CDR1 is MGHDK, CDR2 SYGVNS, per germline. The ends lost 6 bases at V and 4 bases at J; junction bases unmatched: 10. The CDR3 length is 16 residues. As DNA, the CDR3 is TGTGCCAGCAGCGGACAGGGTCACGGGTCCACCGGGGAGCTGTTTTTT. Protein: CASSGQGHGSTGELFF.

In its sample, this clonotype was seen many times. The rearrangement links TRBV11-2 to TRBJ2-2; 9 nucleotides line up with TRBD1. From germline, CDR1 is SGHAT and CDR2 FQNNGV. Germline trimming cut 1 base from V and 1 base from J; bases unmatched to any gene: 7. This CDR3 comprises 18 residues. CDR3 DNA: TGTGCCAGCAGCTTAGCAGGACCGGGACAGGGGAACACCGGGGAGCTGTTTTTT. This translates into CASSLAGPGQGNTGELFF.

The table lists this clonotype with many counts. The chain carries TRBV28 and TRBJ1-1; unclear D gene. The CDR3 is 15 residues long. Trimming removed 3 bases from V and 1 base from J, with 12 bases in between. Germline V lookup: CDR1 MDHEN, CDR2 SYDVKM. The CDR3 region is CASSFPPRENTEAFF. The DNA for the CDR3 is TGTGCCAGCAGTTTTCCCCCCAGAGAGAACACTGAAGCTTTCTTT.

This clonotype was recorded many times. CDR3 protein: CASTPRGGSYEQYF. DNA for the CDR3: TGCGCCAGCACCCCGCGAGGAGGGAGTTACGAGCAGTACTTC. J is TRBJ2-7 and V is TRBV5-1; a possible D gene is TRBD2 (6 bases). CDR3 length equals 14 residues. Per the germline V gene, CDR1 is SGHRS and CDR2 is YFSETQ. V shed 6 bases and J shed 4 bases, with 17 bases lying between them.

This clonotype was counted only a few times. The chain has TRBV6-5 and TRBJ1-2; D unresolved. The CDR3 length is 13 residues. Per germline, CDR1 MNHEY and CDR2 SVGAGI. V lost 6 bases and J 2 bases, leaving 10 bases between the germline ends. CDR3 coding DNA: TGTGCCAGCAGAAACGACATGAACTATGGCTACACCTTC. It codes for CASRNDMNYGYTF.

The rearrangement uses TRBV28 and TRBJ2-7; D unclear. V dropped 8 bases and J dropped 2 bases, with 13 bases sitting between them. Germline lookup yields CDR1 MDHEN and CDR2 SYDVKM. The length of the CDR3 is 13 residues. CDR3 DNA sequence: TGTGCCAGCGGAAGTGGGTATGCCTACGAGCAGTACTTC. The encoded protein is CASGSGYAYEQYF.

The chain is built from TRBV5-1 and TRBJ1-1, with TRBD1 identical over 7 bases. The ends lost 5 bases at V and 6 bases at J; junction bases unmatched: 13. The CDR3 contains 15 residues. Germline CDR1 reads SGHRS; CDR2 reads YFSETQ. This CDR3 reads CASRREGGILAEAFF. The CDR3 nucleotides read TGCGCCAGCAGGAGGGAAGGGGGCATTCTCGCTGAAGCTTTCTTT. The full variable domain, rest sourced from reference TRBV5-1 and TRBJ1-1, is KAGVTQTPRYLIKTRGQQVTLSCSPISGHRSVSWYQQTPGQGLQFLFEYFSETQRNKGNFPGRFSGRQFSNSRSEMNVSTLELGDSALYLCASRREGGILAEAFFGQGTRLTVV.

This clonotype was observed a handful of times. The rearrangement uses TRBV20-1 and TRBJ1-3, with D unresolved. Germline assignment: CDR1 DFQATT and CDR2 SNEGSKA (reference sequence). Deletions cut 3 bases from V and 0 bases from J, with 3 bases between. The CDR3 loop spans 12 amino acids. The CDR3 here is CSARISGNTIYF. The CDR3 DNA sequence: TGCAGTGCTAGGATCTCTGGAAACACCATATATTTT.